Following are 25 T cell receptor beta chains from one sample sequenced in a study of T cell repertoires in MIS-A myocarditis. The assay was immunoSEQ multiplex PCR, and TCRdb's table has in-frame clones only and misses some. In the table there are a few thousand clones, roughly 80% of which are singletons. The sequenced sample was interventricular septum heart tissue obtained at autopsy. The receptors stem from a young man with fulminant myocarditis from multisystem inflammatory syndrome in adults (MIS-A) after COVID-19.

V usage is TRBV6-5 and J usage is TRBJ2-1; 7 bases agree with TRBD1. Germline loops: CDR1 MNHEY, CDR2 SVGAGI. This CDR3 has 13 amino acids. Trimming removed 2 bases from V and 8 bases from J; junction bases left unmatched: 3. This chain's CDR3 is CASSYLQGDEQFF. The CDR3 nucleotides are TGTGCCAGCAGTTACCTCCAGGGGGATGAGCAGTTCTTC.

Sample share makes this clone medium-sized. For the CDR3, the DNA is TGTGCCAGCAGCCCGCAGGGGGGCCCATACGAGCAGTACTTC. Its translation: CASSPQGGPYEQYF. The genes are TRBV7-9 and TRBJ2-7; TRBD1 might be the D (7 bases). CDR1 and CDR2 (germline): SEHNR, FQNEAQ (reference sequence). The CDR3 has 14 residues. Trimming stripped 5 bases from V and 4 bases from J, with 15 bases between.

V usage is TRBV28 and J usage is TRBJ1-2, with D hard to call. V lost 4 bases and J 0 bases, leaving 9 bases between the germline ends. Germline V gene data show CDR1 as MDHEN and CDR2 as SYDVKM. CDR3 length: 14 amino acids. CDR3: CASSYYRANYGYTF. The CDR3 nucleotides read TGTGCCAGCAGTTATTACAGAGCTAACTATGGCTACACCTTC.

The rearrangement links TRBV19 to TRBJ2-1; TRBD1 aligns across 8 bases. The junction had 10 bases not matched to a gene; V was cut back by 2 bases and J by 10 bases. The CDR3 consists of 15 residues. Germline V gene lookup returns CDR1 LNHDA and CDR2 SQIVND (reference sequence). CDR3 nucleotides: TGTGCCAGTAGTATACCCCTAGCTCGACAGGGGGAGCAGTTCTTC. Amino acid sequence: CASSIPLARQGEQFF.

The rearrangement uses TRBV6-1 and TRBJ2-7; D is uncertain. This CDR3 spans 14 amino acids. Trimming pared 1 base from V and 1 base from J, leaving 8 bases between. Germline V lookup: CDR1 MNHNS, CDR2 SASEGT. The CDR3 sequence is CASSEDEVSYEQYF. Here the CDR3 DNA reads TGTGCCAGCAGTGAAGATGAGGTTTCCTACGAGCAGTACTTC.

The chain uses TRBV6-1 and TRBJ2-6; D is possibly TRBD2 (5 bases). The V gene's germline CDR1 is MNHNS and CDR2 SASEGT. Trimming removed 2 bases from V and 0 bases from J, with 14 bases in between. The CDR3 has 18 residues. CDR3 in amino acids: CASSERASSYSGANVLTF. Here the CDR3 DNA reads TGTGCCAGCAGTGAAAGGGCTAGCTCTTACTCTGGGGCCAACGTCCTGACTTTC.

The V gene is TRBV7-2, the J gene TRBJ2-5; maybe TRBD2 (5 bases). CDR1 is SGHTA, CDR2 FQGNSA, per germline. The CDR3 is 16 amino acids. With 1 base removed from V and 1 base from J, the gap between germline ends came to 13 bases. CDR3 amino acids: CASSLVKRRLQETQYF. The CDR3 DNA is TGTGCCAGCAGCTTAGTTAAGCGGCGGCTCCAAGAGACCCAGTACTTC.

The rearrangement uses TRBV20-1 and TRBJ1-1; D is possibly TRBD1 (6 bases). This CDR3 spans 14 amino acids. The V end was cut by 3 bases, the J end by 1 base, with 12 bases between. Germline-derived CDR1 and CDR2 are DFQATT and SNEGSKA (reference sequence). The CDR3 protein is CSASPEGGNTEAFF. The CDR3 DNA sequence: TGCAGTGCTAGTCCCGAGGGGGGGAACACTGAAGCTTTCTTT.

The V call is TRBV4-1, the J call TRBJ2-7; 10 positions agree with TRBD1. V gave up 6 bases and J gave up 7 bases; unmatched junction bases: 12. The CDR3 consists of 15 residues. Germline loops: CDR1 MGHRA, CDR2 YSYEKL. CDR3 DNA sequence: TGCGCCAGCAGTAGTACGGGACAGGGGTTGGGGGAGCAGTACTTC. It codes for CASSSTGQGLGEQYF.

The V gene is TRBV11-2, the J gene TRBJ1-2, with D unresolved. This CDR3 spans 13 amino acids. Trimming removed 6 bases at V and 3 bases at J, with 11 bases between. From germline, CDR1 is SGHAT and CDR2 FQNNGV. CDR3 DNA: TGTGCCAGCAGTCCGGACTTCGACTATGGCTACACCTTC. It is translated as CASSPDFDYGYTF.

This clone is termed medium-sized. The rearrangement links TRBV11-3 to TRBJ2-1, with no clear D. The CDR3 is 11 amino acids. V was pared by 5 bases and J by 4 bases, with 3 bases between. Germline lookup yields CDR1 SGHNT and CDR2 YENEEA. CDR3 protein: CASSKYNEQFF. CDR3 DNA sequence: TGTGCCAGCAGCAAGTACAATGAGCAGTTCTTC.

The chain joins TRBV9 to TRBJ1-2; unclear D gene. The length of the CDR3 is 12 residues. The V and J ends lost 5 bases and 2 bases respectively, with 7 bases between them. The germline gives CDR1 SGDLS, CDR2 YYNGEE. The CDR3 protein is CASSRLNYGYTF. The CDR3 DNA sequence: TGTGCCAGCAGTAGACTGAACTATGGCTACACCTTC. The whole variable domain, filled in from reference TRBV9 and TRBJ1-2, reads DSGVTQTPKHLITATGQRVTLRCSPRSGDLSVYWYQQSLDQGLQFLIQYYNGEERAKGNILERFSAQQFPDLHSELNLSSLELGDSALYFCASSRLNYGYTFGSGTRLTVV.

Comments on this clone: At one end, the junction sequence differs from germline, possibly due to a read error. The genes are TRBV25-1 and TRBJ1-1; 8 bases are a match to TRBD1. This CDR3 is built from 15 residues. Germline CDR1 MGHDK, CDR2 SYGVNS. CDR3 DNA sequence: TGTGCCGGCAGTTCGTTCGGGACAGGACTAACTGAAGCTTTCTTT. This encodes CAGSSFGTGLTEAFF. Based on the CDR3 plus reference TRBV25-1 and TRBJ1-1, the full variable domain is EADIYQTPRYLVIGTGKKITLECSQTMGHDKMYWYQQDPGMELHLIHYSYGVNSTEKGDLSSESTVSRIRTEHFPLTLESARPSHTSQYLCAGSSFGTGLTEAFFGQGTRLTVV.

V gene TRBV7-3 combines with J gene TRBJ2-2; 9 bases line up with TRBD1. The V gene's germline CDR1 is SGHTA and CDR2 FQGTGA. V trimming: 5 bases; J trimming: 7 bases; junction bases outside the gene matches: 2. The length of the CDR3 is 13 residues. The DNA of the CDR3 is TGTGCCAGCAGCGGACAGGGGCACGGGGAGCTGTTTTTT. It encodes CASSGQGHGELFF.

This rearrangement joins TRBV12-2 to TRBJ1-4; the table's D call TRBD1 went unverified against the DNA. TRBV12-2 is classified as a pseudogene. The CDR3 contains 17 residues. In DNA, the CDR3 is TGTGCAAGTCGCAAAATATTTTCTACGGGACAGAATGAAAAACTGTTTTTT. It yields the protein CASRKIFSTGQNEKLFF.

The V call is TRBV9, the J call TRBJ1-1; the D is unclear. The CDR3 is 13 residues long. V lost 2 bases to trimming and J lost 1 base, with 6 bases between them. Germline lookup yields CDR1 SGDLS and CDR2 YYNGEE. CDR3: CASSVGSNTEAFF. The CDR3 nucleotides read TGTGCCAGCAGCGTTGGATCGAACACTGAAGCTTTCTTT.

This clone occurred a few times. This chain joins TRBV7-9 and TRBJ2-5; the D call may be TRBD1 or TRBD2 (5 bases each). Germline CDR1 SEHNR, CDR2 FQNEAQ (reference sequence). Trimming took off 4 bases at V and 5 bases at J, with 8 bases between the two ends. The CDR3 extends over 12 amino acids. The CDR3 spells CASSSGTETQYF. CDR3 nucleotide sequence: TGTGCCAGCAGCTCAGGGACGGAGACCCAGTACTTC.

The chain is built from TRBV12-3 or TRBV12-4 and TRBJ1-4; 9 bases are shared with TRBD1. The V segment lost 5 bases and the J segment 12 bases; nucleotides outside the gene matches: 7. The CDR3 runs to 13 residues. The CDR3, as DNA: TGTGCCAGCAGTATCGGACAGGGGAGGGAACTGTTTTTT. It specifies CASSIGQGRELFF.

The chain links TRBV7-2 to TRBJ1-6, with 10 bases identical to TRBD1. Germline assignment: CDR1 SGHTA and CDR2 FQGNSA. CDR3 length: 18 amino acids. V shed 7 bases, J shed 8 bases, and the junction held 17 bases outside the gene matches. The CDR3 sequence: CASIPGQGSPGRYSPLHF. The CDR3 bases are TGTGCCAGCATCCCGGGACAGGGGTCTCCCGGAAGGTATTCACCCCTCCACTTT.

This clone was detected a few times. V is TRBV7-3 and J is TRBJ2-1, with 8 bases lining up with TRBD2. Germline V gives CDR1 SGHTA, CDR2 FQGTGA. There are 14 residues in the CDR3. Trimming at V came to 3 bases and at J to 12 bases, leaving 10 bases not matched to a gene. The DNA of the CDR3 is TGTGCCAGCAGCTTGGGGGTGGCGGGAGGCGGGCAGTTCTTC. Amino acids: CASSLGVAGGGQFF.

The chain employs TRBV28 and TRBJ1-5, with D possibly being TRBD1 (6 bases). This CDR3 has 15 amino acids. V lost 6 bases to trimming and J lost 1 base, with 13 bases between them. The germline gives CDR1 MDHEN, CDR2 SYDVKM. DNA for the CDR3: TGTGCCAGCAGGGGACGGGGGGCGAGCAATCAGCCCCAGCATTTT. Translating gives CASRGRGASNQPQHF.

This chain uses TRBV4-1 with TRBJ1-1, with D possibly matching TRBD1 (6 bases). Trimming pared 0 bases from V and 3 bases from J, leaving 8 bases between. CDR3 length: 14 residues. From germline, CDR1 is MGHRA and CDR2 YSYEKL. The CDR3 sequence: CASSQEDSYTEAFF. CDR3 in DNA: TGCGCCAGCAGCCAAGAGGACAGCTACACTGAAGCTTTCTTT.

The rearrangement uses TRBV7-6 and TRBJ1-1; D is perhaps TRBD1 (6 bases). The CDR3 contains 17 residues. V dropped 4 bases and J dropped 1 base, with 19 bases sitting between them. Germline V CDR1 and CDR2: SGHVS, FNYEAQ. CDR3 sequence: CASSSTGYTRTNTEAFF. CDR3 coding DNA: TGTGCCAGCAGCTCCACAGGGTATACGAGGACGAACACTGAAGCTTTCTTT.

The rearrangement links TRBV7-2 to TRBJ2-2; possibly TRBD2 for D (6 bases). Trimming took 5 bases from V and 7 from J, leaving 14 bases between them. CDR3 length equals 14 residues. Germline V gene sequence: CDR1 SGHTA, CDR2 FQGNSA. The CDR3, as DNA: TGTGCCAGCAGCCCTCAACTAGCTTACGGGGAGCTGTTTTTT. Translating it yields CASSPQLAYGELFF.

The gene calls are TRBV5-1 and TRBJ2-3; D might be TRBD1 or TRBD2, each matching 5 bases. This CDR3 has 15 residues. V was pared by 4 bases and J by 5 bases, with 17 bases between. Germline assignment: CDR1 SGHRS and CDR2 YFSETQ. Here the CDR3 DNA reads TGCGCCAGCAGCCAGAGGGGCGTATCCTTAGATACGCAGTATTTT. Its translation is CASSQRGVSLDTQYF.